A selection of T cell receptor beta chains follows, all from one sample in a study of vaccination and CD4 T cells after COVID-19. TCRdb passed the PCR reads through MiXCR, listing each CDR3 protein once. The sample yields a few thousand distinct CDR3 sequences, roughly 23% seen once. Their target antigens are unknown. The sequenced sample consisted of CD4+ T cells from blood, cultured in vitro. These receptors were taken from a human donor who had recovered from COVID-19. CDR3s include the opening cysteine and the closing phenylalanine or tryptophan. The D gene is left open where the match is weak. Size tells how often a clone was seen (once, few, many) or the class of an expanded clone, and some rows leave it out.

v_call	d_call	clone_size	j_call	cdr3_length	cdr3_nt	cdr3_aa
TRBV30	NA	NA	TRBJ2-2	13	TGTGCCTGGACCGGACTGAACACCGGGGAGCTGTTTTTT	CAWTGLNTGELFF
TRBV30	TRBD1	NA	TRBJ2-2	14	TGTGCCTGGAGTGTACACAGGGGTGCCGGGGAGCTGTTTTTT	CAWSVHRGAGELFF
TRBV27	NA	medium-sized	TRBJ1-5	15	TGTGCCAGCAGTCCCTACAGAGGGGTAAGTCAGCCCCAGCATTTT	CASSPYRGVSQPQHF
TRBV14	NA	NA	TRBJ1-2	16	TGTGCCAGCAGCCTTTGGGGGACACCAACTAACTATGGCTACACCTTC	CASSLWGTPTNYGYTF
TRBV2	NA	medium-sized	TRBJ2-1	13	TGTGCCAGCAGGGCGAGGTCCTACAATGAGCAGTTCTTC	CASRARSYNEQFF
TRBV6-2/TRBV6-3	TRBD1	medium-sized	TRBJ2-2	14	TGTGCCAGCATTTGGGGACAGTACACCGGGGAGCTGTTTTTT	CASIWGQYTGELFF
TRBV20-1	NA	few	TRBJ2-3	10	TGCAGTGCCGGGGGTTGGGGGCAGTATTTT	CSAGGWGQYF
TRBV28	NA	medium-sized	TRBJ2-7	16	TGTGCCAGCAGTAACTGGGGGGCAGGGGACGGCTACGAGCAGTACTTC	CASSNWGAGDGYEQYF
TRBV14	TRBD1	NA	TRBJ1-1	15	TGTGCCAGCAGCCCGAGGACAGGGTGGGACACTGAAGCTTTCTTT	CASSPRTGWDTEAFF
TRBV6-1	NA	large	TRBJ1-1	12	TGTGCCAGCAGTGAGCTGGGGATACTGGCTTTCTTT	CASSELGILAFF
TRBV9	TRBD2	NA	TRBJ2-2	17	TGTGCCAGCAGCCTCTTCGGGACTAGCGGGGGAACCGGGGAGCTGTTTTTT	CASSLFGTSGGTGELFF
TRBV11-2	NA	NA	TRBJ1-2	15	TGTGCCAGCAGCTTAGATTCTGCAGGGATCTATGGCTACACCTTC	CASSLDSAGIYGYTF